This record covers a single TCR beta chain. What it binds is unknown. This entry is derived from a study of cytomegalovirus exposure and HLA in healthy donors. The donors were part of the validation cohort of 100 to 150 subjects. That cohort was separate from the first cohort, which comprised 500 to 850 subjects. Whole-study findings and limits: First-cohort TCR clusters tended to co-occur in the roughly 130 validation repertoires, a later analysis found. There were 164 TCR beta chains listed as cytomegalovirus-associated. Confirmation was obtained in vitro that a few CMV-associated chains are specific for CMV antigens.

This CDR3 is 13 amino acids long. Germline lookup yields CDR1 SNHLY and CDR2 FYNNEI. Deletions cut 4 bases from V and 1 base from J, with 5 bases between. The method was immunoSEQ multiplex PCR; TCRdb's version includes in-frame clones alone and lacks a portion of them. The top ten hold over 2.5% of the sample, which has around 160,000 clones, 91% seen once. The chain has TRBV2 and TRBJ1-5; D gene uncertain. The sequence was obtained from a woman under 30 in good health and CMV-seropositive. The material sequenced was PBMCs. CDR3 loop: CASSGQSNQPQHF. The CDR3 nucleotides read TGTGCCAGCAGTGGTCAGAGCAATCAGCCCCAGCATTTT.